The rows below give T cell receptor beta chains drawn from one sample of a study of OX40 agonist ivuxolimab in advanced cancers. Profiled with immunoSEQ multiplex PCR; TCRdb holds only in-frame clones, not every one. Of about 62,000 clones in the sample, 85% were seen once. The sample was CD4+ or CD8+ T cells sorted from blood, taken in a trial of the OX40 agonist ivuxolimab. The receptors derive from an adult with an advanced solid tumor such as melanoma, head and neck, liver or kidney cancer. Both conserved end residues are part of each CDR3. A D gene is named only where the DNA matches it firmly. The size field is filled for only some rows; it gives once, few, many or a size class.

v_call,j_call,clone_size,d_call,cdr3_aa,cdr3_nt
TRBV5-1,TRBJ2-3,NA,TRBD1,CASSQGVRTDTQYF,TGCGCCAGCAGCCAGGGGGTAAGGACAGATACGCAGTATTTT
TRBV9,TRBJ1-2,NA,NA,CASSVGGQGHYGYTF,TGTGCCAGCAGCGTCGGGGGTCAGGGTCACTATGGCTACACCTTC
TRBV18,TRBJ2-7,NA,TRBD1,CASSPSDRQRSYEQYF,TGTGCCAGCTCACCGTCGGACAGGCAGCGCTCCTACGAGCAGTACTTC
TRBV21-1,TRBJ1-4,NA,NA,CASRPGDNEKLFF,TGTGCCAGCCGCCCGGGAGATAATGAAAAACTGTTTTTT
TRBV27,TRBJ2-3,NA,NA,CASSFYSGDTQYF,TGTGCCAGCAGTTTTTATTCAGGGGATACGCAGTATTTT
TRBV28,TRBJ2-1,once,NA,CASSPRRGRNNEQFF,TGTGCCAGCAGTCCTAGACGGGGACGGAACAATGAGCAGTTCTTC
TRBV29-1,TRBJ2-5,NA,NA,CSVLGDQETQYF,TGCAGCGTCCTCGGGGACCAAGAGACCCAGTACTTC
TRBV18,TRBJ1-5,NA,TRBD1,CASSPGQGNNQPQHF,TGTGCCAGCTCACCCGGACAGGGAAACAATCAGCCCCAGCATTTT
TRBV11-3,TRBJ1-6,NA,NA,CASSLPPNGNSPLHF,TGTGCCAGCAGCCTCCCCCCGAATGGTAATTCACCCCTCCACTTT
TRBV2,TRBJ2-3,NA,NA,CASSEGLPSTDTQYF,TGTGCCAGCAGCGAAGGACTTCCTAGCACAGATACGCAGTATTTT
TRBV6-5,TRBJ2-5,NA,TRBD2,CASSYGAGGHQETQYF,TGTGCCAGCAGTTACGGGGCGGGAGGCCACCAAGAGACCCAGTACTTC
TRBV5-6,TRBJ1-1,NA,TRBD1,CASAKGRGLGEAFF,TGTGCCAGCGCGAAAGGAAGGGGGCTTGGTGAAGCTTTCTTT
TRBV5-1,TRBJ2-2,NA,NA,CASSLVGLGENTGELFF,TGCGCCAGCAGCTTGGTGGGGTTAGGAGAGAACACCGGGGAGCTGTTTTTT
TRBV5-4,TRBJ1-4,NA,NA,CASSQASGPNEKLFF,TGTGCCAGCAGCCAAGCTTCGGGACCTAATGAAAAACTGTTTTTT
TRBV7-3,TRBJ2-1,NA,TRBD2,CASSPRGGGTYNEQFF,TGTGCCAGCAGCCCCCGGGGCGGGGGGACTTACAATGAGCAGTTCTTC
TRBV6-1,TRBJ1-2,NA,TRBD1,CASSAGTGLNYGYTF,TGTGCCAGCAGCGCCGGGACAGGCTTAAACTATGGCTACACCTTC
TRBV5-1,TRBJ2-5,NA,TRBD1,CASSSPGGQETQYF,TGCGCCAGCAGCTCACCAGGGGGACAAGAGACCCAGTACTTC
TRBV19,TRBJ2-3,NA,NA,CASSMRGIRTDTQYF,TGTGCCAGTAGTATGAGGGGGATCCGCACAGATACGCAGTATTTT
TRBV29-1,TRBJ1-5,NA,TRBD1,CSVRQGARQPQHF,TGCAGCGTACGACAGGGGGCTAGACAGCCCCAGCATTTT
TRBV6-6,TRBJ2-7,NA,NA,CASRLGVEQYF,TGTGCCAGCAGACTAGGGGTCGAGCAGTACTTC
TRBV7-9,TRBJ2-3,NA,TRBD2,CASSLVGGTGADTQYF,TGTGCCAGCAGCTTAGTGGGGGGGACTGGAGCAGATACGCAGTATTTT
TRBV4-1,TRBJ2-1,NA,NA,CASSQFLTTTRDEQFF,TGCGCCAGCAGCCAATTTTTGACTACAACTAGGGATGAGCAGTTCTTC
TRBV4-1,TRBJ2-1,once,TRBD1,CASSQFEGQGLKNEQFF,TGCGCCAGCAGCCAGTTCGAAGGACAGGGGTTGAAAAATGAGCAGTTCTTC
TRBV18,TRBJ2-1,NA,NA,CASSPPAVSSYNEQFF,TGTGCCAGCTCACCACCCGCGGTGAGCTCCTACAATGAGCAGTTCTTC
TRBV6-5,TRBJ2-6,NA,TRBD2,CASSQGGPGANVLTF,TGTGCCAGCAGTCAGGGAGGGCCTGGGGCCAACGTCCTGACTTTC
TRBV6-1,TRBJ1-6,NA,NA,CASSEIGAYNSPLHF,TGTGCCAGCAGTGAAATAGGGGCCTATAATTCACCCCTCCACTTT
TRBV4-1,TRBJ2-2,once,NA,CASSPKGAAGELFF,TGCGCCAGCAGTCCAAAGGGAGCTGCCGGGGAGCTGTTTTTT
TRBV28,TRBJ1-3,NA,TRBD1,CASRAGTVTGNTIYF,TGTGCCAGCAGAGCAGGGACAGTGACTGGAAACACCATATATTTT
TRBV5-4,TRBJ2-1,NA,TRBD1,CASSPRTGGGNEQFF,TGTGCCAGCAGCCCACGGACAGGGGGAGGCAATGAGCAGTTCTTC
TRBV7-9,TRBJ2-5,NA,TRBD1,CASSQTGSQETQYF,TGTGCCAGCAGCCAGACAGGGTCTCAAGAGACCCAGTACTTC
TRBV10-2,TRBJ2-7,NA,TRBD2,CASSKGLAGHEQYF,TGCGCCAGCTCGAAGGGGCTAGCGGGACACGAGCAGTACTTC
TRBV27,TRBJ1-2,NA,NA,CASSLQTGGGYTF,TGTGCCAGCAGTTTACAGACAGGCGGTGGCTACACCTTC
TRBV30,TRBJ1-5,NA,NA,CAWSGGENSGNQPQHF,TGTGCCTGGAGTGGCGGAGAAAACTCAGGCAATCAGCCCCAGCATTTT
TRBV5-4,TRBJ2-3,NA,NA,CASSLDVGGDTQYF,TGTGCCAGCAGCTTGGATGTAGGGGGAGATACGCAGTATTTT
TRBV5-6,TRBJ1-6,NA,NA,CASSSGTDSSPLHF,TGTGCCAGCAGCTCCGGGACGGACAGCTCACCCCTCCACTTT
TRBV18,TRBJ2-2,NA,NA,CASSPWGNTGELFF,TGTGCCAGCTCACCATGGGGGAACACCGGGGAGCTGTTTTTT
TRBV7-9,TRBJ2-2,NA,TRBD2,CASSSPPIAGGGTGELFF,TGTGCCAGCAGCTCACCTCCCATAGCGGGAGGGGGCACCGGGGAGCTGTTTTTT
TRBV2,TRBJ2-7,NA,TRBD2,CASSERAGGYEQYF,TGTGCCAGCAGTGAAAGAGCGGGAGGGTACGAGCAGTACTTC
TRBV7-8,TRBJ2-7,NA,TRBD2,CASSLEGGRYEQYF,TGTGCCAGCAGCTTAGAGGGAGGGAGGTACGAGCAGTACTTC
TRBV2,TRBJ1-6,NA,NA,CASSEPQIYNSPLHF,TGTGCCAGCAGTGAGCCACAGATCTATAATTCACCCCTCCACTTT
TRBV19,TRBJ2-1,once,TRBD1,CASSLGQNNEQFF,TGTGCCAGTAGTTTGGGACAGAACAATGAGCAGTTCTTC
TRBV2,TRBJ2-1,NA,NA,CASRNNEQFF,TGTGCCAGCAGAAACAATGAGCAGTTCTTC